This T cell receptor (beta chain) was recovered during a study of blood T cell repertoires in COVID-19. Overall study context: From T cells, B-cell-depleted T cells, or PBMCs came the material, which was cDNA or gDNA.

Per the authors' pipeline: Amplifying reference gene primers gave estimates of nucleated cell counts. Sequenced by immunoSEQ multiplex PCR; TCRdb stores in-frame clones only, minus some. V, J and clone size were drawn from that table, and D and trimming were deduced from the DNA. The sample includes under 110,000 clones, 80% to 95% of them seen just once. The germline CDR1 and CDR2 sequences are SGHNT and YENEEA. The CDR3 covers 17 residues. The V end was cut by 4 bases, the J end by 4 bases, with 19 bases between. V is TRBV11-3 and J is TRBJ2-2; TRBD2 is a possible D gene (7 bases). The TCR sequence derives from a middle-aged man with active COVID-19. Sequencing was done on a sample of peripheral blood. The CDR3 DNA is TGTGCCAGCAGCTCCGCCCTCGGGGGGCCGGGCACCGGGGAGCTGTTTTTT. Encoded protein: CASSSALGGPGTGELFF.